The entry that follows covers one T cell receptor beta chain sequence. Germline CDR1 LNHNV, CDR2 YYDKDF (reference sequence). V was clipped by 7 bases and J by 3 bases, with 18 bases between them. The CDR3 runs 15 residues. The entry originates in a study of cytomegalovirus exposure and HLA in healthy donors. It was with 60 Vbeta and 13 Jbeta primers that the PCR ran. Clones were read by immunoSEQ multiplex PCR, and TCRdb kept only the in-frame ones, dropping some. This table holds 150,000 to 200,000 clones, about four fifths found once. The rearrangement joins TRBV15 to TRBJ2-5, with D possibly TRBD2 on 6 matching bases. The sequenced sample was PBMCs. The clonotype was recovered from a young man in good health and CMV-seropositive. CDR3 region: CATKDRTKGEETQYF. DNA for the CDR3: TGTGCCACCAAGGATAGGACTAAAGGGGAAGAGACCCAGTACTTC.